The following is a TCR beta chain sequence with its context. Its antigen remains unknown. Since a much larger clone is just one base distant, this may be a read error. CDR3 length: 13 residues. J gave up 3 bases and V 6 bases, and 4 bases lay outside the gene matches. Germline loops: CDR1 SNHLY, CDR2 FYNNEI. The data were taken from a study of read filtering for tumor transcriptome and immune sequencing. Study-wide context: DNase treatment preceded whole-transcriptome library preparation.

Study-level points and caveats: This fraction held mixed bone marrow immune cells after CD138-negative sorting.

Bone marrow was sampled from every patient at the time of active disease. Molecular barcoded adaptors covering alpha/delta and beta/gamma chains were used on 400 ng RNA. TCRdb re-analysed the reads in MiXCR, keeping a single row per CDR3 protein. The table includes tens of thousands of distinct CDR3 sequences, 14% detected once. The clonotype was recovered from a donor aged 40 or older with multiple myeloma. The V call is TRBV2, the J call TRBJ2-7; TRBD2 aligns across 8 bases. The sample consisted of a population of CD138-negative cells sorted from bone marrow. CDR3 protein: CASRRTSRYEQYF. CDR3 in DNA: TGTGCCAGCAGAAGGACTAGCCGCTACGAGCAGTACTTC.